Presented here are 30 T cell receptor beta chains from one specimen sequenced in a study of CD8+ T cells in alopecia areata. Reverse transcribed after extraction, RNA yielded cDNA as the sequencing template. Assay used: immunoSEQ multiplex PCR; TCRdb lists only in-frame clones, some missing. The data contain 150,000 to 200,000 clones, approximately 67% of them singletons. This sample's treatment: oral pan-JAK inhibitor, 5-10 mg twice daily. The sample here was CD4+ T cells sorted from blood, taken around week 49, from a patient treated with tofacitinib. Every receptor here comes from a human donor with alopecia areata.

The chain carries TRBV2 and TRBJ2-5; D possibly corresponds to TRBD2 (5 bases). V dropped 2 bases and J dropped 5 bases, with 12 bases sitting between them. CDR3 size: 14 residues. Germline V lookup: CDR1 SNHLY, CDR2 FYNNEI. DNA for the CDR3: TGTGCCAGCAGTGAATCCCCAGGCGGGGAGACCCAGTACTTC. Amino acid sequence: CASSESPGGETQYF.

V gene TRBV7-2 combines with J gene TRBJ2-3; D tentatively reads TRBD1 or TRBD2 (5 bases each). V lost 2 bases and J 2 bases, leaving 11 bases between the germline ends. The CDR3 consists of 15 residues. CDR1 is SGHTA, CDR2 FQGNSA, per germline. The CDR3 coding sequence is TGTGCCAGCAGCTTACAAGGGGAGACCACAGATACGCAGTATTTT. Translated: CASSLQGETTDTQYF.

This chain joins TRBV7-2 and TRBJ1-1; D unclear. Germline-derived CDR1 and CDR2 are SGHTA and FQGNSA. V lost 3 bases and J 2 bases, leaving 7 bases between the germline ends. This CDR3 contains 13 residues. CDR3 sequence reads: CASSFPTNTEAFF. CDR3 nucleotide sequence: TGTGCCAGCAGCTTCCCCACTAACACTGAAGCTTTCTTT.

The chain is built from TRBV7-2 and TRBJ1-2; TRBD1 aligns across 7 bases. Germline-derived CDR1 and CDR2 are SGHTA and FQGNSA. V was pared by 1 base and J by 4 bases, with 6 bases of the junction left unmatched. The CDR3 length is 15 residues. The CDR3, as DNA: TGTGCCAGCAGCTTAGGACAGGGCGGCGGCTATGGCTACACCTTC. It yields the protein CASSLGQGGGYGYTF.

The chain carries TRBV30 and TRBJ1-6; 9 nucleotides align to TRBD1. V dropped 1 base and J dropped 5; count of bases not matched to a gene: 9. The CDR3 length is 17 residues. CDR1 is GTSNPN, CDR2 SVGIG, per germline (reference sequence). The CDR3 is CAWSGDRGTKDNSPLHF. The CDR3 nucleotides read TGTGCCTGGAGTGGAGACAGGGGGACGAAGGATAATTCACCCCTCCACTTT.

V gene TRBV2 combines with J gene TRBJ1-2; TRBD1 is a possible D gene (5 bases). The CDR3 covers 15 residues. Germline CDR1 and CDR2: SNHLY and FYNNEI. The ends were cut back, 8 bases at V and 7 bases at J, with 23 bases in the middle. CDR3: CASVAMPGFAGGYTF. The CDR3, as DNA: TGTGCCAGCGTCGCCATGCCAGGGTTCGCGGGTGGCTACACCTTC.

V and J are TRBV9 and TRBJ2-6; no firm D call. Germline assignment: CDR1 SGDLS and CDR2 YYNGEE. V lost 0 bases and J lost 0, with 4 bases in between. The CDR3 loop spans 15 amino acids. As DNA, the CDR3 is TGTGCCAGCAGCGTAGTGAGCTCTGGGGCCAACGTCCTGACTTTC. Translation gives CASSVVSSGANVLTF.

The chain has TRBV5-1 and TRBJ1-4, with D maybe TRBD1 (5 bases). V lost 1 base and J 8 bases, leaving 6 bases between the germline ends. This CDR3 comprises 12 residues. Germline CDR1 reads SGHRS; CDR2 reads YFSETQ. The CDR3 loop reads CASSLKGEKLFF. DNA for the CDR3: TGCGCCAGCAGCTTGAAGGGGGAAAAACTGTTTTTT.

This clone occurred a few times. CDR3 protein: CASRHRLREQYF. The CDR3 DNA reads as TGTGCCAGCAGACACAGGTTGCGGGAGCAGTACTTC. The V call is TRBV11-2, the J call TRBJ2-5; 7 bases agree with TRBD2. Germline CDR1 is SGHAT and CDR2 is FQNNGV. V shed 6 bases and J 11 bases; nucleotides not matched to a gene: 9. The CDR3 covers 12 residues.

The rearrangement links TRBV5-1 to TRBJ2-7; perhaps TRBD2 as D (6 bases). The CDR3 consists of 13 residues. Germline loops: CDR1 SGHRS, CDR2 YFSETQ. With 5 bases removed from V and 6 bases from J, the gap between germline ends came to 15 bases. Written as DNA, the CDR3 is TGCGCCAGCAGACCCGGGACGGAGGGCGAGCAGTACTTC. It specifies CASRPGTEGEQYF.

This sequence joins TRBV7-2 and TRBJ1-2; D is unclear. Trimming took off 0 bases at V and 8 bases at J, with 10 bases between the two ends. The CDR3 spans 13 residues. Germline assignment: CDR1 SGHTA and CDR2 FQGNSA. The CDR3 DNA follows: TGTGCCAGCAGCTTAGCGCCCGGGAGCGGCTACACCTTC. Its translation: CASSLAPGSGYTF.

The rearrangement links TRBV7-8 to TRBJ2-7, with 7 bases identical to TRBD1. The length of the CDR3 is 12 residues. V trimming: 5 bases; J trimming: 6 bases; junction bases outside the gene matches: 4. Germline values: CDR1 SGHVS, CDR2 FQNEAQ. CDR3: CASSPSGGEQYF. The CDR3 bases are TGTGCCAGCAGCCCTTCAGGGGGCGAGCAGTACTTC.

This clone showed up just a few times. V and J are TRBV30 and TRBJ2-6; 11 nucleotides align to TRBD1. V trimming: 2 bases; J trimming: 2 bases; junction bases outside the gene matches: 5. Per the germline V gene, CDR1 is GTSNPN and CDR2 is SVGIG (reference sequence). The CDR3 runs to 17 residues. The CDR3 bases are TGTGCCTGGAGTCGGACAGGGGGCCTGACTGGGGCCAACGTCCTGACTTTC. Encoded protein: CAWSRTGGLTGANVLTF. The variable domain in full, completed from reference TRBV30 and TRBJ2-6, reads SQTIHQWPATLVQPVGSPLSLECTVEGTSNPNLYWYRQAAGRGLQLLFYSVGIGQISSEVPQNLSASRPQDRQFILSSKKLLLSDSGFYLCAWSRTGGLTGANVLTFGAGSRLTVL.

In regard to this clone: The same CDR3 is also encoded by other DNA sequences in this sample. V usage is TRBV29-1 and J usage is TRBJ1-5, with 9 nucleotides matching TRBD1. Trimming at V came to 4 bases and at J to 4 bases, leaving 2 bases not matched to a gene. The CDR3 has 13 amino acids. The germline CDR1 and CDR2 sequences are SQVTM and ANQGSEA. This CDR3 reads CSVGDRANQPQHF. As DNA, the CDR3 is TGCAGCGTTGGGGACAGGGCTAATCAGCCCCAGCATTTT.

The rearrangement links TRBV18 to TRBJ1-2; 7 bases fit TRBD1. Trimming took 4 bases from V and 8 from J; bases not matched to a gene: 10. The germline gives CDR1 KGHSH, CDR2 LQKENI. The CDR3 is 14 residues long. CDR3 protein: CASSHEIQGRGYTF. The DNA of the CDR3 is TGTGCCAGCTCACATGAAATACAGGGGCGCGGCTACACCTTC. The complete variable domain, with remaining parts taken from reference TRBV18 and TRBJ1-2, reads NAGVMQNPRHLVRRRGQEARLRCSPMKGHSHVYWYRQLPEEGLKFMVYLQKENIIDESGMPKERFSAEFPKEGPSILRIQQVVRGDSAAYFCASSHEIQGRGYTFGSGTRLTVV.

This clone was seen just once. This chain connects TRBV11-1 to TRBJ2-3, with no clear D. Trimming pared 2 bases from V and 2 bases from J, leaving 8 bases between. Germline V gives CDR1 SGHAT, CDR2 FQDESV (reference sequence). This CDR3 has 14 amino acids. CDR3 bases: TGTGCCAGCAGCTTAAGAGAGTTCACAGATACGCAGTATTTT. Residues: CASSLREFTDTQYF.

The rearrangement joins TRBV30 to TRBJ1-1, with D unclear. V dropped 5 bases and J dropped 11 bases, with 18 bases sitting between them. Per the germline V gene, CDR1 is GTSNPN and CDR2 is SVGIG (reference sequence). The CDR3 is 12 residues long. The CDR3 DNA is TGTGCCTGGGGGAGGTCCCCCCAAGCGGCTTTCTTT. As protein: CAWGRSPQAAFF.

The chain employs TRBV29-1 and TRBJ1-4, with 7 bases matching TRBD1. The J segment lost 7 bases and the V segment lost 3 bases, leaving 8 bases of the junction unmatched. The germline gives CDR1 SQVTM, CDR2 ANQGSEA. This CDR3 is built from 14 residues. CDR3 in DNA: TGCAGCGTTGAGGAGACAGGGTTGGGTGAAAAACTGTTTTTT. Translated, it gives CSVEETGLGEKLFF.

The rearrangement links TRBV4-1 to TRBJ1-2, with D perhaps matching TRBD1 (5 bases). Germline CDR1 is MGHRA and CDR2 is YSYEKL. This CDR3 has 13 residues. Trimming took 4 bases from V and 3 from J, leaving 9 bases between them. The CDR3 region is CASSPRGDYGYTF. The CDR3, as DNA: TGCGCCAGCAGCCCAAGAGGGGACTATGGCTACACCTTC.

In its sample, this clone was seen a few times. Written as DNA, the CDR3 is TGCAGCGTTGCCTTTGGACGGACACAAGAGACCCAGTACTTC. It translates to CSVAFGRTQETQYF. This sequence joins TRBV29-1 and TRBJ2-5; tentative D call: TRBD1 (5 bases). The CDR3 is 14 amino acids. CDR1 is SQVTM and CDR2 is ANQGSEA in the germline V gene. Trimming removed 4 bases at V and 2 bases at J, with 14 bases between.

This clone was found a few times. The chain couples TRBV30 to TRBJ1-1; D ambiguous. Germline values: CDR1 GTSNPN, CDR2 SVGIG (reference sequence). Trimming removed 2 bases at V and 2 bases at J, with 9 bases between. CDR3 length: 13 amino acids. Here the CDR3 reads CAWSTAGNTEAFF. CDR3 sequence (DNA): TGTGCCTGGAGTACAGCCGGTAACACTGAAGCTTTCTTT.

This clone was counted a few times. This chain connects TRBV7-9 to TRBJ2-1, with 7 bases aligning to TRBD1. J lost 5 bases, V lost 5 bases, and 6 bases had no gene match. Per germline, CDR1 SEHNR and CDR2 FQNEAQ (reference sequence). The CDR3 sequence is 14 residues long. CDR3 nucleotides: TGTGCCAGCAGCCACAGGGGAACAGACAATGAGCAGTTCTTC. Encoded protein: CASSHRGTDNEQFF. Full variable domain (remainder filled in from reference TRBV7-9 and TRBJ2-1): DTGVSQNPRHKITKRGQNVTFRCDPISEHNRLYWYRQTLGQGPEFLTYFQNEAQLEKSRLLSDRFSAERPKGSFSTLEIQRTEQGDSAMYLCASSHRGTDNEQFFGPGTRLTVL.

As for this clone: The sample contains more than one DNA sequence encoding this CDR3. The DNA for the CDR3 is TGTGCCAGCAGTGGCAATCAGCCCCAGCATTTT. This gives the protein CASSGNQPQHF. V usage is TRBV6-1 and J usage is TRBJ1-5; D remains unclear. There are 11 residues in the CDR3. Germline loops: CDR1 MNHNS, CDR2 SASEGT. Trimming cost V 4 bases and J 2 bases, with 0 bases left between them.

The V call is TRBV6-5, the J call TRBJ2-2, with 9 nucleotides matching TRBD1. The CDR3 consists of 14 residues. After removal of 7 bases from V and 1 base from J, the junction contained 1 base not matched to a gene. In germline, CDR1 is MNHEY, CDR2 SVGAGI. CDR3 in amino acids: CASKTGGNTGELFF. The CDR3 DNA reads TGTGCCAGCAAGACAGGGGGGAACACCGGGGAGCTGTTTTTT.

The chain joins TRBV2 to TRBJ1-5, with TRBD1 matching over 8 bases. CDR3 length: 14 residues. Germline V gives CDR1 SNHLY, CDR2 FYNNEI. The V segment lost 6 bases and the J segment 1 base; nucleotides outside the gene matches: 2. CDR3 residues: CASRRDRSNQPQHF. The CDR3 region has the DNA TGTGCCAGCAGGCGGGACAGGAGCAATCAGCCCCAGCATTTT.

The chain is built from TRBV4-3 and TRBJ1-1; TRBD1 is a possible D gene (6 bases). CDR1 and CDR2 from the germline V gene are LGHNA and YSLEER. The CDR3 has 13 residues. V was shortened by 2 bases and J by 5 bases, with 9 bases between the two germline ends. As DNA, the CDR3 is TGCGCCAGCAGCCAAAAGGGGGGAACTGAAGCTTTCTTT. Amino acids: CASSQKGGTEAFF.

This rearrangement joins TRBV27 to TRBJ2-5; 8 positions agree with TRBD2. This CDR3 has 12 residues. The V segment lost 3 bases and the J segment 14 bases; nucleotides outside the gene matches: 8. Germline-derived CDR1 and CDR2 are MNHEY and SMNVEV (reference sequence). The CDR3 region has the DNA TGTGCCAGCAGTTTGGTAGCGGGGACACTTTACTTC. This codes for CASSLVAGTLYF.

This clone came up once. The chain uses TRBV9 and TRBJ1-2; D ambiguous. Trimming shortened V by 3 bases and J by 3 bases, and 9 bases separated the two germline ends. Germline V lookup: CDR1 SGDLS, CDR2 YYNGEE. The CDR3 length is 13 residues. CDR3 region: CASSDRRDYGYTF. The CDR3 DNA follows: TGTGCCAGCAGCGACCGAAGGGACTATGGCTACACCTTC. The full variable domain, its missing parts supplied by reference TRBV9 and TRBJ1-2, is DSGVTQTPKHLITATGQRVTLRCSPRSGDLSVYWYQQSLDQGLQFLIQYYNGEERAKGNILERFSAQQFPDLHSELNLSSLELGDSALYFCASSDRRDYGYTFGSGTRLTVV.

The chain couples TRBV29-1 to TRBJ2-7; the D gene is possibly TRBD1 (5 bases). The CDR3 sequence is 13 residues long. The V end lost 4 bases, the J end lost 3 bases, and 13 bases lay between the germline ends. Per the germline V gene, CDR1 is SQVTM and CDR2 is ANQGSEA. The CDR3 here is CSVVPRVGYEQYF. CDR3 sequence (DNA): TGCAGCGTTGTTCCCAGGGTAGGCTACGAGCAGTACTTC.

The CDR3 region has the DNA TGCAGCGTCGCAGCCCGACAGCCAAAAAGCTCCTACAATGAGCAGTTCTTC. It encodes CSVAARQPKSSYNEQFF. This rearrangement joins TRBV29-1 to TRBJ2-1, with D tentatively TRBD1 (5 bases). V dropped 6 bases and J dropped 0 bases, with 21 bases sitting between them. The V gene's germline CDR1 is SQVTM and CDR2 ANQGSEA. The CDR3 is 17 amino acids.